The sequence of this T cell receptor (beta chain) was determined in a study of cytomegalovirus exposure and HLA in healthy donors. Overall study results and limits: Researchers reported that a few CMV-associated chains were confirmed in vitro as CMV antigen-specific. In a later analysis, several top co-occurrence clusters appeared linked to parvovirus B19, influenza, CMV and Epstein-Barr virus.

The CDR3 is made up of 16 amino acids. J gave up 4 bases and V 4 bases, and 10 bases lay outside the gene matches. Germline V gives CDR1 SGHTS, CDR2 YDEGEE. As regards this clone: The target antigen is unknown.

Primers for the PCR totalled 60 Vbeta and 13 Jbeta. This table comes from immunoSEQ multiplex PCR, and its TCRdb copy is limited to in-frame clones, with some not included. The repertoire holds some 140,000 clones, with around 78% as singletons. The chain combines TRBV5-8 with TRBJ2-2; TRBD1 matches at 7 bases. This TCR came from a female donor in good health and CMV-seropositive. Material for sequencing was PBMCs. CDR3 bases: TGTGCCAGCAGCCGACAGGGAGTCACGGCCACCGGGGAGCTGTTTTTT. It yields the protein CASSRQGVTATGELFF.